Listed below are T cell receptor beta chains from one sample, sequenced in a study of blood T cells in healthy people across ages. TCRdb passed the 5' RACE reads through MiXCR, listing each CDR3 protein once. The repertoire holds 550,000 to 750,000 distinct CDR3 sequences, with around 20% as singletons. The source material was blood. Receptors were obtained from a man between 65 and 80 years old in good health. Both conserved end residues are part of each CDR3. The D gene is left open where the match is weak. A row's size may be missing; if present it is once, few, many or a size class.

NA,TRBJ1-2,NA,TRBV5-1,CASSPTGQLGYGYTF,TGCGCCAGCAGCCCCACCGGACAGCTTGGCTATGGCTACACCTTC
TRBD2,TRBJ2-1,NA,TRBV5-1,CASSLSSGRVYNEQFF,TGCGCCAGCAGCTTGAGTAGCGGGAGGGTATACAATGAGCAGTTCTTC
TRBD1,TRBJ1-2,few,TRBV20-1,CSARDWRQGGEGYTF,TGCAGTGCTAGAGATTGGAGACAGGGGGGAGAAGGCTACACCTTC
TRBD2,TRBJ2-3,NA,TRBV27,CASSLLLAGGYTDTQYF,TGTGCCAGCAGTTTGCTACTAGCGGGAGGATACACAGATACGCAGTATTTT
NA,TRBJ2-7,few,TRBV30,CAWSSGTKESYEQYF,TGTGCCTGGAGTTCCGGGACAAAGGAATCCTACGAGCAGTACTTC
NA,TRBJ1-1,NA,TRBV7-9,CASSRGLTEAFF,TGTGCCAGCAGCCGCGGCTTGACTGAAGCTTTCTTT
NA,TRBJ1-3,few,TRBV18,CASSPGQNSGNTIYF,TGTGCCAGCTCACCTGGACAGAACTCTGGAAACACCATATATTTT
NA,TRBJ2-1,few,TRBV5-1,CASSSTSQVREQFF,TGCGCCAGCAGCTCGACCTCACAGGTGCGTGAGCAGTTCTTC
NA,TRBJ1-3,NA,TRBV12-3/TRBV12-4,CASLRTALRNTIYF,TGTGCCAGCCTTCGGACAGCCTTAAGAAACACCATATATTTT
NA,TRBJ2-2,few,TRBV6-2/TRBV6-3,CASSYSGGDHTGELFF,TGTGCCAGCAGTTACTCAGGGGGGGATCACACCGGGGAGCTGTTTTTT
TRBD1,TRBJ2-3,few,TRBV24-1,CATSAGDRGSTDTQYF,TGTGCCACCAGCGCAGGCGACAGGGGTAGCACAGATACGCAGTATTTT
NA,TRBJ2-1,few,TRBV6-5,CASSYSSSNEQFF,TGTGCCAGCAGTTACTCGTCTAGTAATGAGCAGTTCTTC